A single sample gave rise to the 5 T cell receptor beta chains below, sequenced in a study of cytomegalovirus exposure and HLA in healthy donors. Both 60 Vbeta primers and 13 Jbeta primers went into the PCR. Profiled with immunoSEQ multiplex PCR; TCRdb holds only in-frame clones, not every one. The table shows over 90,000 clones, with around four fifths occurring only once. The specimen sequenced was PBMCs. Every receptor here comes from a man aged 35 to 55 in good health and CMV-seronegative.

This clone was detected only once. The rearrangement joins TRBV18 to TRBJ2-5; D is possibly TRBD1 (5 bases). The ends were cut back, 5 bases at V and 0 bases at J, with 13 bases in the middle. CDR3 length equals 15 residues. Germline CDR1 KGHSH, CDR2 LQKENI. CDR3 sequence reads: CASSILQGHQETQYF. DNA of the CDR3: TGTGCCAGCTCAATACTCCAGGGCCACCAAGAGACCCAGTACTTC.

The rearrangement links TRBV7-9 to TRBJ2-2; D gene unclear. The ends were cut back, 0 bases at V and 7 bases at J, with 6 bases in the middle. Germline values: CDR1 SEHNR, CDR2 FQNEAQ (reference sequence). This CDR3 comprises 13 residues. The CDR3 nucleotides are TGTGCCAGCAGCTTAGCTGGCGGCGGGGAGCTGTTTTTT. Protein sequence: CASSLAGGGELFF. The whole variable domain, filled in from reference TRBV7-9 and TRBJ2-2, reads DTGVSQNPRHKITKRGQNVTFRCDPISEHNRLYWYRQTLGQGPEFLTYFQNEAQLEKSRLLSDRFSAERPKGSFSTLEIQRTEQGDSAMYLCASSLAGGGELFFGEGSRLTVL.

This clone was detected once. CDR3: CASSPGGPRGETQYF. The DNA for the CDR3 is TGCGCCAGCAGCCCGGGGGGGCCTCGGGGGGAGACCCAGTACTTC. This chain connects TRBV4-1 to TRBJ2-5, with 8 bases identical to TRBD2. J was trimmed by 5 bases and V by 4 bases; bases with no gene match: 9. CDR3 length: 15 amino acids. Germline V gene data show CDR1 as MGHRA and CDR2 as YSYEKL.

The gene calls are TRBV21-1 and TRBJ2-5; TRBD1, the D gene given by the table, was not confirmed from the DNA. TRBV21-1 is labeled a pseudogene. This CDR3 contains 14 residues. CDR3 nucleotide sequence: TGTGCCAGCAGCAGAGGACAGGCGGAAGAGACCCAGTACTTC. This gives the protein CASSRGQAEETQYF.

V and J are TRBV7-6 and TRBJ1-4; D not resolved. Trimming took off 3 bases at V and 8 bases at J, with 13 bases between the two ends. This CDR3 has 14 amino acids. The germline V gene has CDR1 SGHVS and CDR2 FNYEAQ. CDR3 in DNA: TGTGCCAGCAGCTTTGGAGGGTACGGGGAAAAACTGTTTTTT. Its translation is CASSFGGYGEKLFF.